This T cell receptor (beta chain) comes out of a study of T cell repertoires in cytomegalovirus infection. TCRdb re-analysed the reads in MiXCR, keeping a single row per CDR3 protein. Of some 600,000 distinct CDR3 sequences listed, 20% to 25% were seen once; the top ten hold 7.5% to 9%. Overall study findings and caveats: Dominant in the ex vivo response were TCR beta clonotypes restricted by HLA-C and specific for CMV.

As regards this clonotype: Its antigen is unidentified.

CDR3 length: 17 amino acids. CDR1 and CDR2 (germline): SEHNR, FQNEAQ (reference sequence). Deletions cut 5 bases from V and 6 bases from J, with 24 bases between. V gene TRBV7-9 combines with J gene TRBJ2-3; D possibly matches TRBD1 or TRBD2 (5 bases each). This clonotype was sampled from a human donor in good health (CMV status not recorded). Some clones in this sample may be carry-over from other donors' samples. The sequenced sample consisted of CD8+ T cells from PBMCs. The CDR3 DNA reads TGTGCCAGCAGCACCCCCGCAAGCATAGAGTGGGGGGATACGCAGTATTTT. Translation gives CASSTPASIEWGDTQYF. Drawing the rest from reference TRBV7-9 and TRBJ2-3, the complete variable domain is DTGVSQNPRHKITKRGQNVTFRCDPISEHNRLYWYRQTLGQGPEFLTYFQNEAQLEKSRLLSDRFSAERPKGSFSTLEIQRTEQGDSAMYLCASSTPASIEWGDTQYFGPGTRLTVL.